This T cell receptor beta chain was captured by sequencing in a study of OX40 agonist ivuxolimab in advanced cancers. Study-wide results and limits: Both CD4+ and CD8+ T cell populations in blood had undergone clonal expansion by week 6 at 0.1 to 3.0 mg/kg.

This CDR3 is 13 amino acids long. The germline CDR1 and CDR2 sequences are MDHEN and SYDVKM. V was pared by 3 bases and J by 8 bases, with 13 bases between. A note on this clone: Antigen specificity is unknown.

Libraries were prepared by immunoSEQ multiplex PCR; TCRdb keeps only in-frame clonotypes and omits some of them. The data contain roughly 80,000 clones, around 84% of them singletons. The receptor's source is an adult with an advanced solid tumor such as melanoma, head and neck, liver or kidney cancer. The chain uses TRBV28 and TRBJ1-1; D is possibly TRBD1 (6 bases). Sequencing used CD4+ or CD8+ T cells sorted from blood, obtained in a trial of the OX40 agonist ivuxolimab. CDR3 sequence (DNA): TGTGCCAGCAGTTTTGTGGGACAAAGGGAAGCTTTCTTT. It yields the protein CASSFVGQREAFF.